This T cell receptor beta chain stems from a study of T cells after yellow fever vaccination. Overall study results and limits: Clonotypes shared by both compartments, CD4 and CD8, made up a small share.

Germline-derived CDR1 and CDR2 are SGHRS and YFSETQ. The CDR3 loop spans 14 amino acids. This clonotype was observed at least ten times. Antigen: not known. The germline gene is not matched at one end of the junction; a read error may be the cause. 5'RACE template switching produced TCR cDNA carrying a universal primer site and UMIs. MiXCR, run by TCRdb on the 5' RACE reads, gives a single entry per CDR3 protein. Of 300,000 or so distinct CDR3 sequences listed, about 4% were seen once; the top ten hold more than 20%. The receptor was derived from a man aged 18 to 30 who received the YFV17D yellow fever vaccine. The chain recombines TRBV5-1 with TRBJ1-1; D gene uncertain. Sequencing was performed on PBMCs, taken 5 days after the yellow fever booster vaccination. DNA for the CDR3: TGTGCCAGCAGCTTAGCGCGGGTGAACACTGAAGCTTTCTTT. This translates into CASSLARVNTEAFF.